The 7 T cell receptor beta chains below all came from one sample that was sequenced in a study of T cells in Graves' hyperthyroidism and ophthalmopathy. RNA transcripts were the template for amplifying TCR beta CDR3 regions. TCR CDR3 underwent first-round RT-PCR with the HTBI primer set. A single record per CDR3 protein comes from TCRdb applying MiXCR to the multiplex PCR reads. The table lists about 380,000 distinct CDR3 sequences, about 15% of them singletons, with 11% in the top ten. The material sequenced was blood. These receptors all stem from an older woman with Graves' hyperthyroidism.

The chain joins TRBV5-6 to TRBJ2-1; no firm D call. This CDR3 spans 14 amino acids. CDR1 and CDR2 from the germline V gene are SGHDT and YYEEEE. V was shortened by 7 bases and J by 6 bases, with 17 bases between the two germline ends. The CDR3 sequence: CASGHRVVGNEQFF. In DNA, the CDR3 is TGTGCCAGCGGCCATCGGGTTGTTGGCAATGAGCAGTTCTTC.

This chain connects TRBV27 to TRBJ2-2; possibly TRBD1 for D (5 bases). The germline V gene has CDR1 MNHEY and CDR2 SMNVEV (reference sequence). The CDR3 runs to 16 residues. Deletions cut 6 bases from V and 6 bases from J, with 20 bases between. The CDR3 region is CASSLLLQGSSGELFF. The CDR3 DNA reads as TGTGCCAGCAGCCTCCTATTGCAGGGATCGTCCGGGGAGCTGTTTTTT.

This clonotype has at least ten counts. The gene calls are TRBV30 and TRBJ1-5; 7 bases are a match to TRBD1. Looked up from germline, CDR1 is GTSNPN and CDR2 is SVGIG (reference sequence). The V gene end was trimmed by 2 bases and the J gene end by 3 bases; junction bases not matched to a gene: 1. The CDR3 spans 13 residues. CDR3 residues: CAWSTGDNQPQHF. CDR3 DNA: TGTGCCTGGAGTACAGGGGACAATCAGCCCCAGCATTTT.

This clonotype was detected a few times. The J gene is TRBJ1-2, the V gene TRBV27; 7 bases align to TRBD1. CDR1 is MNHEY, CDR2 SMNVEV, per germline (reference sequence). This CDR3 is built from 13 residues. After removal of 6 bases from V and 9 bases from J, the junction contained 10 bases not matched to a gene. CDR3 nucleotide sequence: TGTGCCAGCAGCAGAGGACAGGCCCGGAGCTACACCTTC. Translation gives CASSRGQARSYTF.

The J gene is TRBJ2-3, the V gene TRBV2; tentative D call: TRBD1 (6 bases). Germline loops: CDR1 SNHLY, CDR2 FYNNEI. The CDR3 spans 14 residues. V was shortened by 7 bases and J by 2 bases, with 13 bases between the two germline ends. CDR3 nucleotides: TGTGCCAGCAACGACAGGTCCTACACAGATACGCAGTATTTT. This sequence encodes CASNDRSYTDTQYF. Drawing the rest from reference TRBV2 and TRBJ2-3, the complete variable domain is EPEVTQTPSHQVTQMGQEVILRCVPISNHLYFYWYRQILGQKVEFLVSFYNNEISEKSEIFDDQFSVERPDGSNFTLKIRSTKLEDSAMYFCASNDRSYTDTQYFGPGTRLTVL.

There are many counts of this clonotype. The CDR3 region has the DNA TGTGCCAGCAGTTTGTCAGTTCTGGGGTCAAATGAGCAGTTCTTC. It translates to CASSLSVLGSNEQFF. The chain joins TRBV28 to TRBJ2-1, with D unclear. Germline-derived CDR1 and CDR2 are MDHEN and SYDVKM. The CDR3 consists of 15 residues. The V end lost 3 bases, the J end lost 7 bases, and 16 bases lay between the germline ends.

This clonotype was recorded many times. This chain links TRBV27 with TRBJ2-1, with 11 nucleotides matching TRBD2. Trimming took 6 bases from V and 8 from J; bases not matched to a gene: 9. Germline loops: CDR1 MNHEY, CDR2 SMNVEV (reference sequence). The CDR3 runs 15 residues. CDR3 coding DNA: TGTGCCAGCAGATTACTAGCGGGAGAGGGGGATGAGCAGTTCTTC. It codes for CASRLLAGEGDEQFF.